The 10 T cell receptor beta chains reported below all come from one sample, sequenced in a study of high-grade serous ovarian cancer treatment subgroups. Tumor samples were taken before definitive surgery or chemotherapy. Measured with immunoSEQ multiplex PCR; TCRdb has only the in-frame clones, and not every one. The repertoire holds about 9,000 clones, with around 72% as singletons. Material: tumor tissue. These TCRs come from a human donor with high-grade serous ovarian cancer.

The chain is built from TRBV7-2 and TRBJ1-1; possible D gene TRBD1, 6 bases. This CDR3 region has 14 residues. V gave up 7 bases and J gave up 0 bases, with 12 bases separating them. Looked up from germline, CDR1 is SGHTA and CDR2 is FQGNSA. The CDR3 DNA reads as TGTGCCAGCATCCGGGACACTTTGAACACTGAAGCTTTCTTT. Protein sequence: CASIRDTLNTEAFF.

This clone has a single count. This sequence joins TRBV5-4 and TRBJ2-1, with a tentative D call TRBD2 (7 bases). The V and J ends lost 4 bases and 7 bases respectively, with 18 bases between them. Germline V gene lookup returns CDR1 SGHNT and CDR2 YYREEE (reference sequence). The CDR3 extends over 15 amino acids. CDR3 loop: CASSEAGAGVNEQFF. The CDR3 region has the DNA TGTGCCAGCAGCGAGGCGGGGGCAGGTGTGAATGAGCAGTTCTTC. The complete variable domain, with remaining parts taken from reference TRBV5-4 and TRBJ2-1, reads ETGVTQSPTHLIKTRGQQVTLRCSSQSGHNTVSWYQQALGQGPQFIFQYYREEENGRGNFPPRFSGLQFPNYSSELNVNALELDDSALYLCASSEAGAGVNEQFFGPGTRLTVL.

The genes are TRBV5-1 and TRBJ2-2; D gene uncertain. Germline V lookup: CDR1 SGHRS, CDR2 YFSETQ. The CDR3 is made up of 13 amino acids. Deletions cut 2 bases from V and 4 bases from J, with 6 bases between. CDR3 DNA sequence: TGCGCCAGCAGCTTTTTGGGCACCGGGGAGCTGTTTTTT. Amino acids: CASSFLGTGELFF.

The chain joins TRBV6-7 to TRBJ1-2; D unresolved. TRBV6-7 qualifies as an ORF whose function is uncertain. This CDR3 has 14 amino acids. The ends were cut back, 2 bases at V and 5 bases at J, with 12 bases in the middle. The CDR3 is CASSYVDWSYGYTF. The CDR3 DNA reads TGTGCCAGCAGTTACGTCGATTGGTCGTATGGCTACACCTTC.

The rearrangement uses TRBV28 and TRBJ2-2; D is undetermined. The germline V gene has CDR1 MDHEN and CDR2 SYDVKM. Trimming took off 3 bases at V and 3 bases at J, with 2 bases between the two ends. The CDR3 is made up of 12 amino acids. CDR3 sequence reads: CASSFDTGELFF. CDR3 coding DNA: TGTGCCAGCAGTTTTGACACCGGGGAGCTGTTTTTT. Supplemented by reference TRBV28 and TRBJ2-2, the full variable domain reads DVKVTQSSRYLVKRTGEKVFLECVQDMDHENMFWYRQDPGLGLRLIYFSYDVKMKEKGDIPEGYSVSREKKERFSLILESASTNQTSMYLCASSFDTGELFFGEGSRLTVL.

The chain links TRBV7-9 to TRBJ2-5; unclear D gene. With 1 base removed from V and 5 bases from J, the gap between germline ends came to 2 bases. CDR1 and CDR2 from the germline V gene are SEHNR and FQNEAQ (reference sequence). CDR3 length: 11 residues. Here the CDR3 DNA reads TGTGCCAGCAGCTTAGTTGAGACCCAGTACTTC. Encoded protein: CASSLVETQYF.

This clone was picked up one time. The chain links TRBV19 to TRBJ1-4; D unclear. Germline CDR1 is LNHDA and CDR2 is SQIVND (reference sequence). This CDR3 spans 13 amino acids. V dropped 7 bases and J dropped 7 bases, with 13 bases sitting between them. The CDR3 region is CASMRQTPEKLFF. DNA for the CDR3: TGTGCCAGTATGAGGCAGACTCCTGAAAAACTGTTTTTT.

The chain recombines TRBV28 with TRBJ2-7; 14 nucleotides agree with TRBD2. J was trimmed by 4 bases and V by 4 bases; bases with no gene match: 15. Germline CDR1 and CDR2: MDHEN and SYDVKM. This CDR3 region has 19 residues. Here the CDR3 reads CASSSNPHLGLAGGYEQYF. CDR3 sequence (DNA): TGTGCCAGCAGTTCGAATCCCCATCTCGGACTAGCGGGAGGATACGAGCAGTACTTC.

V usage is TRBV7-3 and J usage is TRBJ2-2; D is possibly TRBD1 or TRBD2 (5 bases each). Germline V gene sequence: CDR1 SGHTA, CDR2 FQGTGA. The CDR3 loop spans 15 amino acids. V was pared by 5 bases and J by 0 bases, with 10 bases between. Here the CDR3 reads CASSPGTTNTGELFF. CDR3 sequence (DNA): TGTGCCAGCAGCCCCGGGACGACGAACACCGGGGAGCTGTTTTTT.

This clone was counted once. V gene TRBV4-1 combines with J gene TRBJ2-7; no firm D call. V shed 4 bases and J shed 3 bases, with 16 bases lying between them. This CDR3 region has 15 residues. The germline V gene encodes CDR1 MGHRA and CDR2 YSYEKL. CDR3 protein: CASSLGSGSIYEQYF. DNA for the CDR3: TGCGCCAGCAGCCTAGGAAGTGGGTCCATCTACGAGCAGTACTTC.